This TCR beta chain was documented in a study of blood T cell repertoires in COVID-19. Background on the study: The origin of the acute and convalescent COVID-19 samples was the United States, Italy and Spain. T cells, B-cell-depleted T cells, or PBMCs supplied cDNA or gDNA.

Sequenced by immunoSEQ multiplex PCR; TCRdb stores in-frame clones only, minus some. The sample records under 200,000 clones, roughly 84% being singletons. This clone has a single count. The CDR3 has 14 amino acids. The germline CDR1 and CDR2 sequences are SNHLY and FYNNEI. V gave up 6 bases and J gave up 8 bases, with 17 bases separating them. The J gene is TRBJ2-1, the V gene TRBV2; tentative D call: TRBD2 (5 bases). This receptor was obtained from a man in his sixties who had recovered from COVID-19. Sequenced sample: PBMCs or T cells enriched from blood (not recorded which). CDR3 bases: TGTGCCAGCAGCCCGAGAATGTCGCGGGATGAGCAGTTCTTC. Its translation is CASSPRMSRDEQFF.